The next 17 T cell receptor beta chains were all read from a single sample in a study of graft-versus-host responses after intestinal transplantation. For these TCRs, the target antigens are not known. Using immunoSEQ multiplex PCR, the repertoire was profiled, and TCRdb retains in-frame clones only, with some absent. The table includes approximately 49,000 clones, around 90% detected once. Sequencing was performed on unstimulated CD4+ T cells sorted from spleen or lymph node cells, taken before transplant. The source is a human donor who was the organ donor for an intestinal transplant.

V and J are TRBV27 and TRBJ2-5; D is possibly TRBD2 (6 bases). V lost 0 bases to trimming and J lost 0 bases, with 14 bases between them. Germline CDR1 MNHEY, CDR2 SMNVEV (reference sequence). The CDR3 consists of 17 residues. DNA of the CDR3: TGTGCCAGCAGTTTATCGTACCGGGGGTTGTACCAAGAGACCCAGTACTTC. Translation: CASSLSYRGLYQETQYF.

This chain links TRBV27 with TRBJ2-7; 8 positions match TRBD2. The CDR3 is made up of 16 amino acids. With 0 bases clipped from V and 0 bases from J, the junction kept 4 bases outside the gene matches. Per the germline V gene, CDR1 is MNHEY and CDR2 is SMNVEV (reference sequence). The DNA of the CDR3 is TGTGCCAGCAGTTTATCGATAGCGGGGAGCTCCTACGAGCAGTACTTC. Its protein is CASSLSIAGSSYEQYF.

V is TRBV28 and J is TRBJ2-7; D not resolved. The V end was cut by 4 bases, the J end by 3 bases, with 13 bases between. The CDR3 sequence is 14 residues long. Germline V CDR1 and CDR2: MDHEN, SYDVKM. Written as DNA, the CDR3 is TGTGCCAGCAGTTCCACTGGGCCCAGCTACGAGCAGTACTTC. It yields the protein CASSSTGPSYEQYF.

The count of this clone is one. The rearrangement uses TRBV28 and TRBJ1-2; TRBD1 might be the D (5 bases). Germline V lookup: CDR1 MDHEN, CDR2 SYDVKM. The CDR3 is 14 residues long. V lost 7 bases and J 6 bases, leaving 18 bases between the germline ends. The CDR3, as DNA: TGTGCCAGCAAAACCGCCCAGGGAAGGGATGGCTACACCTTC. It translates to CASKTAQGRDGYTF.

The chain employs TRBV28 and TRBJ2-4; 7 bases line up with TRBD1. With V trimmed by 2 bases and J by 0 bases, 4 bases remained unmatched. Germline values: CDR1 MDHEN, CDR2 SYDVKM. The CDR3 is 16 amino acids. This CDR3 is CASSLPGTVAKNIQYF. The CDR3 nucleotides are TGTGCCAGCAGTTTACCTGGGACAGTAGCCAAAAACATTCAGTACTTC. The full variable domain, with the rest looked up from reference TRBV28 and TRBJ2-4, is DVKVTQSSRYLVKRTGEKVFLECVQDMDHENMFWYRQDPGLGLRLIYFSYDVKMKEKGDIPEGYSVSREKKERFSLILESASTNQTSMYLCASSLPGTVAKNIQYFGAGTRLSVL.

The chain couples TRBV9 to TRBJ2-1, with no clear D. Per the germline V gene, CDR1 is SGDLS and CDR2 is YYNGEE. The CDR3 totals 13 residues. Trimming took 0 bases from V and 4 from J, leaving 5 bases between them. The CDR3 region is CASSVGTYNEQFF. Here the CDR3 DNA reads TGTGCCAGCAGCGTAGGAACTTACAATGAGCAGTTCTTC.

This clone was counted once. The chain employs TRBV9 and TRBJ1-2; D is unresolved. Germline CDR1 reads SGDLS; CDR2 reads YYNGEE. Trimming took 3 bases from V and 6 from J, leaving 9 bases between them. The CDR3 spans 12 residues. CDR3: CASSASRDGYTF. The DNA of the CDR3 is TGTGCCAGCAGCGCCTCGAGGGATGGCTACACCTTC.

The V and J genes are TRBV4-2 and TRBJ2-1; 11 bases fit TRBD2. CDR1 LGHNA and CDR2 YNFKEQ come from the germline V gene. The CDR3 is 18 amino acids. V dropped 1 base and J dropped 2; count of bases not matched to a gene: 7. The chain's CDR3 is CASSQALAGGLTYNEQFF. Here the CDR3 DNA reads TGTGCCAGCAGCCAAGCGCTAGCGGGAGGTCTAACCTACAATGAGCAGTTCTTC.

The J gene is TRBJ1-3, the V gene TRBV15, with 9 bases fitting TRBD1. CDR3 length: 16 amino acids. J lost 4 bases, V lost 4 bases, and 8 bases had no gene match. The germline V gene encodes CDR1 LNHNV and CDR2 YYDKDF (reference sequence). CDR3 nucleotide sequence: TGTGCCACCAGCACTCCACAGGGGGCGGAAGGAAACACCATATATTTT. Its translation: CATSTPQGAEGNTIYF.

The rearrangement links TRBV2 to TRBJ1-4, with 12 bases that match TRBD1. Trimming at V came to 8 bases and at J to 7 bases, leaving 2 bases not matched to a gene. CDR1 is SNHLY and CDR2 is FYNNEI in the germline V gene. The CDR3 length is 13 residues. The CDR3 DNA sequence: TGTGCCAGCCGGGACAGGGGGCCTGAAAAACTGTTTTTT. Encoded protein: CASRDRGPEKLFF.

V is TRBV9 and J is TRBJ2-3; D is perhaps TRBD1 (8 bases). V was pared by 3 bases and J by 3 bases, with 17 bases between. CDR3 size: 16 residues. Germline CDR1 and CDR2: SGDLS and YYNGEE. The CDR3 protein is CASSGGGGQGTDTQYF. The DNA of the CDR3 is TGTGCCAGCAGCGGGGGGGGAGGACAGGGTACAGATACGCAGTATTTT.

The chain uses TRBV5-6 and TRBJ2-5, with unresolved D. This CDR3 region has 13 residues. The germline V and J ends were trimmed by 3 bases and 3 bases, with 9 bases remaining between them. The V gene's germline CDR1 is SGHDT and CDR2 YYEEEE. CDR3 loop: CASSSYMKETQYF. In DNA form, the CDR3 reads TGTGCCAGCAGCTCGTACATGAAAGAGACCCAGTACTTC.

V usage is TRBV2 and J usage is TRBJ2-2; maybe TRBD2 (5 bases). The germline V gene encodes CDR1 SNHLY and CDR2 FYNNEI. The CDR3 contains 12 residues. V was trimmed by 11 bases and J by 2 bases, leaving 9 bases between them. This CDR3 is CAGGLNTGELFF. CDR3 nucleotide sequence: TGTGCCGGCGGACTTAACACCGGGGAGCTGTTTTTT.

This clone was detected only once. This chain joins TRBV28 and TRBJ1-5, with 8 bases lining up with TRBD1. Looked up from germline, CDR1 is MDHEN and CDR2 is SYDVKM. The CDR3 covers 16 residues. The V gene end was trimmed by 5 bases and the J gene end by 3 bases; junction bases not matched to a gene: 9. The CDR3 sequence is CASSEPGQVFNQPQHF. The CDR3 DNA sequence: TGTGCCAGCAGTGAACCGGGACAGGTGTTCAATCAGCCCCAGCATTTT.

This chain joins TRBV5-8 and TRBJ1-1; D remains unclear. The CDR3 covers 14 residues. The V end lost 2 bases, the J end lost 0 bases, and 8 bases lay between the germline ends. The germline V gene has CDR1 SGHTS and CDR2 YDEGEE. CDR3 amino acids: CASSLNSMNTEAFF. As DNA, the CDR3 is TGTGCCAGCAGCTTAAATTCTATGAACACTGAAGCTTTCTTT.

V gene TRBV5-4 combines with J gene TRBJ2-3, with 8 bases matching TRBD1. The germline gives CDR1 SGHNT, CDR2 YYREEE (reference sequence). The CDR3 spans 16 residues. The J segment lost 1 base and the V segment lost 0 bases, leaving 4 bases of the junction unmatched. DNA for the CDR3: TGTGCCAGCAGCTTGGAATGGGGACAGGGCACAGATACGCAGTATTTT. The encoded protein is CASSLEWGQGTDTQYF.

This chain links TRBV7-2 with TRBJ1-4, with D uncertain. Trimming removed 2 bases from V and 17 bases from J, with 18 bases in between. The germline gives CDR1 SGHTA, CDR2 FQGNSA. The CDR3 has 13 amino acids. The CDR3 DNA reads TGTGCCAGCAGCTTAAGTGATTACGGGAACGTTTTTTTT. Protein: CASSLSDYGNVFF. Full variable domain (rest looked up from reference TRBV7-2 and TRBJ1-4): GAGVSQSPSNKVTEKGKDVELRCDPISGHTALYWYRQSLGQGLEFLIYFQGNSAPDKSGLPSDRFSAERTGGSVSTLTIQRTQQEDSAVYLCASSLSDYGNVFFGSGTQLSVL.